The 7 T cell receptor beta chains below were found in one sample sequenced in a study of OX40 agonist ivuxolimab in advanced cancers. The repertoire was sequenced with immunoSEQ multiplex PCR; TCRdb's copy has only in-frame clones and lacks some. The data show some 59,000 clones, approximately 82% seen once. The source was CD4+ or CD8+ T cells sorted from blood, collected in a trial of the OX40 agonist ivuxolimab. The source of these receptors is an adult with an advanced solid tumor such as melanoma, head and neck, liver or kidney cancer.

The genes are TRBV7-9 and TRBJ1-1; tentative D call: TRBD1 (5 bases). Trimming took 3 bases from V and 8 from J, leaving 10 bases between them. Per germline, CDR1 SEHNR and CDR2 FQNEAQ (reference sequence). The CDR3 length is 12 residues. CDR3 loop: CASSFTGREAFF. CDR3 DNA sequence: TGTGCCAGCAGCTTTACAGGCAGAGAAGCTTTCTTT.

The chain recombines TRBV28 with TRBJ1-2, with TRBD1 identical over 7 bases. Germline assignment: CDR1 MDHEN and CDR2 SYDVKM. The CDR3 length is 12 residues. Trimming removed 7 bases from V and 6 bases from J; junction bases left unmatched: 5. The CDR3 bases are TGTGCCAGCACCCTGACAGGGAATGGCTACACCTTC. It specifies CASTLTGNGYTF.

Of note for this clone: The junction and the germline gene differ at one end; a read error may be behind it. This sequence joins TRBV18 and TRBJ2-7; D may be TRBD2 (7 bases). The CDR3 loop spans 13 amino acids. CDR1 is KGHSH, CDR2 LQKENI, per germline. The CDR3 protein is CASRGAGPYGQYF. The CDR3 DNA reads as TGTGCCAGCCGGGGGGCAGGGCCCTACGGGCAGTACTTC.

The CDR3 region is CASSLNPSYNEQFF. CDR3 bases: TGCGCCAGCAGCTTAAATCCCTCCTACAATGAGCAGTTCTTC. This chain connects TRBV5-1 to TRBJ2-1; D is ambiguous. Looked up from germline, CDR1 is SGHRS and CDR2 is YFSETQ. Trimming took 2 bases from V and 0 from J, leaving 6 bases between them. The CDR3 extends over 14 amino acids. Full variable domain (rest looked up from reference TRBV5-1 and TRBJ2-1): KAGVTQTPRYLIKTRGQQVTLSCSPISGHRSVSWYQQTPGQGLQFLFEYFSETQRNKGNFPGRFSGRQFSNSRSEMNVSTLELGDSALYLCASSLNPSYNEQFFGPGTRLTVL.

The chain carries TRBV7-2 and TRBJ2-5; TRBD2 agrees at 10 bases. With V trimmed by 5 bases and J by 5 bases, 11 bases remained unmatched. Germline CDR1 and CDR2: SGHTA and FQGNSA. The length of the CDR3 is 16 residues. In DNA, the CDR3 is TGTGCCAGCAGCCCTGTAATTAGCGGGGGGAGGGAGACCCAGTACTTC. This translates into CASSPVISGGRETQYF.

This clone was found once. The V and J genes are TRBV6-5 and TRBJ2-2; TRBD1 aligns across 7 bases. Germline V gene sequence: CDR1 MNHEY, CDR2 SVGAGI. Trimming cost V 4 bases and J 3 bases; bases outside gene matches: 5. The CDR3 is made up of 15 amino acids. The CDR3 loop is CASSLTGRDTGELFF. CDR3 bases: TGTGCCAGCAGTTTGACAGGGAGAGACACCGGGGAGCTGTTTTTT.

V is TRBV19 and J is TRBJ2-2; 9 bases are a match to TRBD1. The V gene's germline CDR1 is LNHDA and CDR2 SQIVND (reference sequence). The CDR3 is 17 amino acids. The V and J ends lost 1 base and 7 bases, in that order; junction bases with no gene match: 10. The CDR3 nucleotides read TGTGCCAGTAGTATAGTTCGGACAGGGGATTTAAGCGGGGAGCTGTTTTTT. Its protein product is CASSIVRTGDLSGELFF.